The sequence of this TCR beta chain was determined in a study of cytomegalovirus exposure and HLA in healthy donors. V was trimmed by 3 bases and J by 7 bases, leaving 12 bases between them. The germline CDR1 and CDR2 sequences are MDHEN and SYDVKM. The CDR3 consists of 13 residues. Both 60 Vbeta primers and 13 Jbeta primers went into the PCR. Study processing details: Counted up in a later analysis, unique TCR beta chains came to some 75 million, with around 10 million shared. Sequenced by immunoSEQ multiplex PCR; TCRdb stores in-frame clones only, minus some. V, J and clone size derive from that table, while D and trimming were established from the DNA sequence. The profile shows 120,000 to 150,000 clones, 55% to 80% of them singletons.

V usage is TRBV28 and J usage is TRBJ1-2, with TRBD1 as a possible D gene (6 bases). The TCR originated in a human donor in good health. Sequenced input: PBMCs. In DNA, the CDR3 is TGTGCCAGCAGTTTGGGGGGGCAGGGTGGCTACACCTTC. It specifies CASSLGGQGGYTF.